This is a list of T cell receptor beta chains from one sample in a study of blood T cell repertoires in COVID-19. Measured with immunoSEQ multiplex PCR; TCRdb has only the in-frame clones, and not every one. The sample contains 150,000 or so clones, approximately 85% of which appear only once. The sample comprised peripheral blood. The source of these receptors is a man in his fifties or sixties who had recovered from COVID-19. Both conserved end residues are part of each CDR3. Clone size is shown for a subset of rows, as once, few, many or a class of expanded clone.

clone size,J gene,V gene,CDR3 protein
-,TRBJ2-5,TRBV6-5,CASSPGHGKETQYF
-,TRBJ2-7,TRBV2,CATNSPGSGQEKDYEQYF
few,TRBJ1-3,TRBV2,CASRRTTSSGNTIYF
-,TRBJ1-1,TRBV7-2,CASSLAVGQKAFF
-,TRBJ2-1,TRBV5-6,CASSAGGGMDEQFF
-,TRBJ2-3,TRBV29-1,CSVELGLATLSTQYF
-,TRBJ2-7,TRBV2,CASNEATFYEQYF
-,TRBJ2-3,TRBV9,CASSPYGGGATDTQYF
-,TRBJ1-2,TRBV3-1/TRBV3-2,CASSQDEDLYGYTF
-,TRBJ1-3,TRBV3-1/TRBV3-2,CASSPTGGNTIYF
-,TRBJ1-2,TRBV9,CASGTDPGDYGYTF
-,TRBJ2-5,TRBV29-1,CSVWGGLAGEETQYF
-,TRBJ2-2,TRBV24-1,CATSDVPGQGNTGELFF
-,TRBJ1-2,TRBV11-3,CASSFAGGVGYTF
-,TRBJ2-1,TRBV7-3,CASSSFTVREQFF
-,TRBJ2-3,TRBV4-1,CASSQGKGGGALDTQYF
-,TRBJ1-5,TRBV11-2,CASSSPGQGLLSNQPQHF
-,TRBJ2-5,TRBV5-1,CASSLGGGGGRGETQYF
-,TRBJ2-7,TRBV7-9,CASSLSVTSGDYEQYF
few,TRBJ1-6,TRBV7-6,CASSLGSGNGSPLHF
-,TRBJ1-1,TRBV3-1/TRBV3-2,CASRWGGGVDTEAFF
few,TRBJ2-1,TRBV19,CASTPGQGIYEQFF
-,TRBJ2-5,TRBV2,CATQQTTQETQYF
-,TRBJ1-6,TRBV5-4,CASSYDSSSYNSPLHF
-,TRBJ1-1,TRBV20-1,CSASPQENTEAFF
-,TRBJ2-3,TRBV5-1,CASSLASGVGDTQYF
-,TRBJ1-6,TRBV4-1,CASSQDRADSPLHF
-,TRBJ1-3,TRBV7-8,CASSLDRFGNTIYF
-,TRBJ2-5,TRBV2,CASSEEGLAGGTQYF
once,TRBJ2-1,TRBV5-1,CASSLGGQDEQFF
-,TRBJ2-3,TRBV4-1,CASSQENRVVDTQYF
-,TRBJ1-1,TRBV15,CATSGQGTDTEAFF
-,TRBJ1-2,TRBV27,CASSSQNYGYTF